A selection of T cell receptor beta chains follows, all from one sample in a study of T cell repertoires in cytomegalovirus infection. One entry per CDR3 protein results from TCRdb running MiXCR on the reads. Here the sample spans hundreds of thousands of distinct CDR3 sequences, 35% being singletons. Material for sequencing was PBMCs. The receptors were sampled from a human donor in good health (CMV status not recorded). Some clones in this sample may be carry-over from other donors' samples. The CDR3 runs from the conserved cysteine through the conserved F or W. The D gene is left open where the match is weak. Rows may omit the clone size; those that give it use once, few, many or a size class.

DNA: TGCAGTGCTAGACCCCCTCGACAGGGGGTGAACACTGAAGCTTTCTTT
CDR3: CSARPPRQGVNTEAFF
length: 16
D: TRBD1
size: .
J: TRBJ1-1
V: TRBV20-1

DNA: TGTGCCACCAGCGAAAACAGGGGGCGGACTGAAGCTTTCTTT
CDR3: CATSENRGRTEAFF
length: 14
D: TRBD1
size: .
J: TRBJ1-1
V: TRBV15

DNA: TGTGCCAGCAGACTGGACAGGGCAATTGGTGAGCAGTTCTTC
CDR3: CASRLDRAIGEQFF
length: 14
D: TRBD1
size: many
J: TRBJ2-1
V: TRBV7-2

DNA: TGCGCCAGCAGCCCCCTAGCGAACCCCGACGAGCAGTACTTC
CDR3: CASSPLANPDEQYF
length: 14
D: .
size: few
J: TRBJ2-7
V: TRBV4-1

DNA: TGTGCCAGCAGCACAGACGTAACCAATCAGCCCCAGCATTTT
CDR3: CASSTDVTNQPQHF
length: 14
D: .
size: once
J: TRBJ1-5
V: TRBV7-2

DNA: TGTGCCATCAGTCGGGGACTCCAAGAGACCCAGTACTTC
CDR3: CAISRGLQETQYF
length: 13
D: .
size: once
J: TRBJ2-5
V: TRBV10-3

DNA: TGTGCCAGCAGTTTGCGAGGGTTCTCTTGGGCCAACGTCCTGCCTTTC
CDR3: CASSLRGFSWANVLPF
length: 16
D: .
size: .
J: TRBJ2-6
V: TRBV12-3/TRBV12-4

DNA: TGTGCCAGCAGCTTACGGGACAGGGGAGAGCAGTACTTC
CDR3: CASSLRDRGEQYF
length: 13
D: TRBD1
size: many
J: TRBJ2-7
V: TRBV11-2

DNA: TGTGCCAGCAGCTTTTTCGGGGCTATAGAGACCCAGTACTTC
CDR3: CASSFFGAIETQYF
length: 14
D: .
size: .
J: TRBJ2-5
V: TRBV7-2

DNA: TGTGCCAGCAGTTACTCCTGGCAGATAGAGACCCAGTACTTC
CDR3: CASSYSWQIETQYF
length: 14
D: .
size: .
J: TRBJ2-5
V: TRBV6-5

DNA: TGTGCCAGCAGGTCGACACGGTACGAGCAGTACTTC
CDR3: CASRSTRYEQYF
length: 12
D: .
size: .
J: TRBJ2-7
V: TRBV28

DNA: TGTGCCACCAGCAGAGATCCGAGCGGGACCCAGTACTTC
CDR3: CATSRDPSGTQYF
length: 13
D: .
size: .
J: TRBJ2-5
V: TRBV15

DNA: TGTGCCACCAGCAGAGAAAAGACCTACACGGGCTATGGCTACACCTTC
CDR3: CATSREKTYTGYGYTF
length: 16
D: .
size: .
J: TRBJ1-2
V: TRBV15

DNA: TGTGCCAGCAGGTCAGGAACAGATAGTGAAAAACTGTTTTTT
CDR3: CASRSGTDSEKLFF
length: 14
D: .
size: once
J: TRBJ1-4
V: TRBV11-2

DNA: TGTGCCAGTAGTATTGATCGGGGGACTAGCACAGATACGCAGTATTTT
CDR3: CASSIDRGTSTDTQYF
length: 16
D: .
size: few
J: TRBJ2-3
V: TRBV19

DNA: TGTGCCAGCAGCTTCGGGGGGGGGGATGAGCAGTTCTTC
CDR3: CASSFGGGDEQFF
length: 13
D: TRBD2
size: few
J: TRBJ2-1
V: TRBV5-4

DNA: TGTGCCAGCAGCCCGCTGACTAGGAACACCGGGGAGCTGTTTTTT
CDR3: CASSPLTRNTGELFF
length: 15
D: .
size: few
J: TRBJ2-2
V: TRBV7-9

DNA: TGTGCCAGCAGTGAATGGGCGGCGCAGTATTTT
CDR3: CASSEWAAQYF
length: 11
D: .
size: few
J: TRBJ2-3
V: TRBV2

DNA: TGCAGTGCTCTTCGAGGGGGCAGCTTGAACACTGAAGCTTTCTTT
CDR3: CSALRGGSLNTEAFF
length: 15
D: TRBD1
size: few
J: TRBJ1-1
V: TRBV20-1

DNA: TGTGCCAGCAGCCGGGACAGGGCTGGCGAAAAACTGTTTTTT
CDR3: CASSRDRAGEKLFF
length: 14
D: TRBD1
size: .
J: TRBJ1-4
V: TRBV7-9

DNA: TGTGCCAGCAGCTTGGACCCCCGGGCCGTCTTTCAAGAGACCCAGTACTTC
CDR3: CASSLDPRAVFQETQYF
length: 17
D: .
size: few
J: TRBJ2-5
V: TRBV7-9

DNA: TGTGCCAGCAGTTACTCGCTGGTGAACACTGAAGCTTTCTTT
CDR3: CASSYSLVNTEAFF
length: 14
D: .
size: few
J: TRBJ1-1
V: TRBV6-2/TRBV6-3

DNA: TGTGCCAGCAGCGCGCAACAGGGTGTACATGGCTACACCTTC
CDR3: CASSAQQGVHGYTF
length: 14
D: .
size: .
J: TRBJ1-2
V: TRBV7-9

DNA: TGCAGTGCTCGACAGGGGGCACGGACCGGGGAGCTGTTTTTT
CDR3: CSARQGARTGELFF
length: 14
D: TRBD1
size: once
J: TRBJ2-2
V: TRBV20-1

DNA: TGTGCCAGCAGATCGACTCTAGCGGGAGGGATGTTCTTC
CDR3: CASRSTLAGGMFF
length: 13
D: TRBD2
size: many
J: TRBJ2-1
V: TRBV28

DNA: TGTGCCAGCAGTGAAGCGCCAAGGGCGGGAGGCTACACCTTC
CDR3: CASSEAPRAGGYTF
length: 14
D: .
size: .
J: TRBJ1-2
V: TRBV6-1

DNA: TGTGCCAGCAGTTTTACTAGCAATCAGCCCCAGCATTTT
CDR3: CASSFTSNQPQHF
length: 13
D: .
size: few
J: TRBJ1-5
V: TRBV28

DNA: TGTGCCAGCAGTGAGTTGGGACCGATGAACACTGAAGCTTTCTTT
CDR3: CASSELGPMNTEAFF
length: 15
D: .
size: once
J: TRBJ1-1
V: TRBV2

DNA: TGTGCCAGCACCCCCCAGTCCGGGACCTACTATGGCTACACCTTC
CDR3: CASTPQSGTYYGYTF
length: 15
D: .
size: .
J: TRBJ1-2
V: TRBV5-5

DNA: TGTGCCAGCACGCCCTGGGCAGGGGGCGGAGAGACTGAAGCTTTCTTT
CDR3: CASTPWAGGGETEAFF
length: 16
D: TRBD1
size: few
J: TRBJ1-1
V: TRBV7-2

DNA: TGTGCCAGCAGCTTGTTACAGCTCTACGAGCAGTACTTC
CDR3: CASSLLQLYEQYF
length: 13
D: .
size: .
J: TRBJ2-7
V: TRBV5-5

DNA: TGTGCCAGCAGCTATTATGTAGAGGGTAGAGCTGAAGCTTTCTTT
CDR3: CASSYYVEGRAEAFF
length: 15
D: .
size: few
J: TRBJ1-1
V: TRBV7-2

DNA: TGTGCCAGCACCCTAGCCCATAATCACAATGAGCAGTTCTTC
CDR3: CASTLAHNHNEQFF
length: 14
D: .
size: .
J: TRBJ2-1
V: TRBV6-6

DNA: TGTGCCAGCCGAGAGTACTTGGATAGGAATCAGCCCCAGCATTTT
CDR3: CASREYLDRNQPQHF
length: 15
D: .
size: .
J: TRBJ1-5
V: TRBV12-3/TRBV12-4

DNA: TGTGCCAGCAGCTCTGGAGGCCGCGGCACAGATACGCAGTATTTT
CDR3: CASSSGGRGTDTQYF
length: 15
D: .
size: .
J: TRBJ2-3
V: TRBV5-4

DNA: TGTGCCAGCAGCCTCTGGGGTAGCGGGATACCTTTTGGCTACGAGCAGTACTTC
CDR3: CASSLWGSGIPFGYEQYF
length: 18
D: TRBD2
size: .
J: TRBJ2-7
V: TRBV11-2

DNA: TGTGCCAGCAGTTTAGGCCGGCAGGCCGGGGGTAACTATGGCTACACCTTC
CDR3: CASSLGRQAGGNYGYTF
length: 17
D: .
size: few
J: TRBJ1-2
V: TRBV28

DNA: TGTGCCAGCAGTTCCACTGGCATTTGGGCCCAGCCCCAGCATTTT
CDR3: CASSSTGIWAQPQHF
length: 15
D: .
size: .
J: TRBJ1-5
V: TRBV28

DNA: TGTGCCAGCAGCTTAATTGGGGGGCTGGAGACCCAGTACTTC
CDR3: CASSLIGGLETQYF
length: 14
D: .
size: few
J: TRBJ2-5
V: TRBV7-9

DNA: TGTGCCAGCAGTCGGGCTGATCGGACAGCAGAAAAACTGTTTTTT
CDR3: CASSRADRTAEKLFF
length: 15
D: .
size: .
J: TRBJ1-4
V: TRBV6-5

DNA: TGTGCCAGCAGCTTAGACGCCAGGGGTGGAGGGGAGCTGTTTTTT
CDR3: CASSLDARGGGELFF
length: 15
D: .
size: .
J: TRBJ2-2
V: TRBV7-2

DNA: TGTGCCATCAGTGAGTCACGAGGAAAGACCCAGTACTTC
CDR3: CAISESRGKTQYF
length: 13
D: .
size: few
J: TRBJ2-5
V: TRBV10-3

DNA: TGTGCCAGCAGCCCGAGATACGGGACAGGGGTTGGCTACACCTTC
CDR3: CASSPRYGTGVGYTF
length: 15
D: TRBD1
size: few
J: TRBJ1-2
V: TRBV27

DNA: TGTGCCAGCAGTTACTCCTTGTATGATACGCAGTATTTT
CDR3: CASSYSLYDTQYF
length: 13
D: .
size: .
J: TRBJ2-3
V: TRBV6-6

DNA: TGTGCCAGCAGTTTAAAGGGACTTAGTAGCAATCAGCCCCAGCATTTT
CDR3: CASSLKGLSSNQPQHF
length: 16
D: .
size: .
J: TRBJ1-5
V: TRBV28

DNA: TGTTCCAGCAGCGCCAACCCGTCTATTCACTACAATGAGCAGTTCTTC
CDR3: CSSSANPSIHYNEQFF
length: 16
D: .
size: .
J: TRBJ2-1
V: TRBV9

DNA: TGCGCCAGCAGCTTGGGACAGGGGCTATATCAGCCCCAGCATTTT
CDR3: CASSLGQGLYQPQHF
length: 15
D: TRBD1
size: few
J: TRBJ1-5
V: TRBV5-1

DNA: TGCGCCAGCACCGCGGACAGGGGAAGGAGCGGGGAGCTGTTTTTT
CDR3: CASTADRGRSGELFF
length: 15
D: TRBD1
size: few
J: TRBJ2-2
V: TRBV5-1

DNA: TGTGCCAGCAGCTCACGCAGGGGACTGAACACTGAAGCTTTCTTT
CDR3: CASSSRRGLNTEAFF
length: 15
D: .
size: few
J: TRBJ1-1
V: TRBV7-2

DNA: TGTGCCAGCAGCTTGGGACCCGGGACAGGGGACACCGGGGAGCTGTTTTTT
CDR3: CASSLGPGTGDTGELFF
length: 17
D: TRBD1
size: .
J: TRBJ2-2
V: TRBV5-4